One T cell receptor beta chain is described in this entry. Its antigen is not yet known. No qualities accompany the bases; no much larger clone lies one base away. CDR1 and CDR2 are drawn from the germline V gene: MNHNS, SASEGT. The V end gives up 6 bases and the J end 5 bases, leaving 8 bases in the junction not matched to a gene. The cysteine opens and the phenylalanine closes a CDR3 of 15 amino acids. Just CDR3 DNA is preserved here, 45 bases in frame from base 1. The cohort was made up of 650 to 700 healthy bone marrow donors. All cohort members were sampled while nominally healthy, although unrecorded immune exposures were likely present. The donor was CMV seropositive and belonged to the group of over 250 seropositive cohort members. A peripheral blood sample was provided by each donor, and peripheral blood mononuclear cells were used for TCR beta sequencing. Genomic DNA extraction from the blood cell samples was performed with the Qiagen DNeasy Blood Extraction Kit.

This entry belongs to a study of cytomegalovirus exposure and HLA in healthy donors (dated by TCRdb to 2015 to 2018). In the study overall: In an earlier analysis of under 600 of the donors, less than 350 Gb of sequence data and 95 million to 130 million unique TCR beta sequences from about 179 million T cells were reported. An early release that covered several hundred HLA-typed donors contained about 300 gigabases of sequencing data and about 84 million unique TCR sequences. Of the roughly 400 genotyped donors, roughly 76% were placed in the genetic ancestry cluster associated with self-reported Caucasian donors. The aim of the study was to test whether cataloging public T cell receptors could identify signatures of past pathogen exposure. The T cell repertoires of some 670 subjects were profiled by immunosequencing and related to cytomegalovirus serostatus. Along with the approximately 650-subject first cohort, a separate validation cohort of over 90 different subjects was used. To predict cytomegalovirus infection status, the study brought together high-throughput TCR immunosequencing, statistical association of individual TCRs with disease status, and machine learning. A later analysis re-examined previously published TCR beta repertoires from over 500 donors and added high-resolution HLA genotyping to investigate patterns of TCR occurrence. The later analysis used no new phenotypic data to find candidate immune exposures, relying instead on TCR beta sequences and their occurrence across donors. To decide whether each TCR beta V gene segment behaved as functional or pseudogenic, an earlier analysis of over 500 of the donors relied on high-throughput TCR beta sequencing. Donor age, sex, ethnicity and CMV serostatus were compiled alongside the repertoire data. A later genetic analysis used genome-wide SNP genotypes for about three fifths of the 666 donors, treating that subset as a discovery cohort. All discovery cohort repertoires had been generated on a single sequencing platform. HLA typing covered class I and class II loci at four-digit resolution. The number of donors typed differed by locus, with 629-630 for A, B, C, DRB1 and DQB1, roughly 520 for DQA1, 600 to 610 for DPA1, and some 440 for DPB1. Several DR-DQ haplotypes were handled as single units for association and clustering because linkage in the cohort was strong. On average, around 240,000 unique TCR beta nucleotide sequences were sequenced per donor among 300 to 500 genotyped donors of the cohort, with around 19% of those sequences being non-productive. Study-level results and caveats: Because the 87-base-pair reads could not distinguish some IMGT-functional V segments, including TRBV6-2 and TRBV6-3, those segments were excluded. In vitro tests confirmed that a few of the cytomegalovirus-associated TCR beta chains recognize cytomegalovirus antigens. A later analysis found that HLA-associated TCR beta chains were more clonally expanded and had lower generation probabilities than equally common non-associated chains. A further reported finding was that TCR beta sequences accurately predicted the HLA-A and HLA-B alleles for most subjects in the first cohort. Linkage disequilibrium might explain the correlated functional status among segregating V segments, but an unknown experimental factor could not be ruled out. HLA typing was unavailable for some donors at each locus, so association tests used only the typed subset. Broadly in line with IMGT annotations, most TCR beta V segments showed up in productive rearrangements about 87% or about 30% of the time in an earlier analysis of about 500 of the donors. Presence/absence analyses assumed roughly uniform sequencing depth across donors, an assumption that may not hold. A later analysis found that most CMV-associated TCR beta chains appeared HLA-restricted, with HLA associations seemingly driven largely by CMV exposure. Most TCR sequences were observed very rarely across donors, whereas some public TCRs were present in many individuals. In a later analysis, the rate of TCR association differed among HLA loci, with DRB1 alleles having the most associated TCRs and HLA-C alleles having the fewest. It was suggested by the authors that the approach could potentially be generalized to other disease states and immunological phenotypes. Because counts were too low, under 20 rarely observed V segments, including chromosome 9 orphons, were left out of the earlier analysis of some 600 of the donors. A total of fewer than 200 TCR beta chains were listed by the study as associated with cytomegalovirus. A group of highly shared sequence variants was considered likely to be a technical artifact of the sequencing pipeline. When HLA alleles, especially DR and DQ, strongly co-occurred, TCR associations were difficult to assign to individual alleles. The classifier was reported to diagnose cytomegalovirus status with high specificity and sensitivity in both the original cohort and the validation cohort. For the cohort, immune exposure information was limited to CMV serostatus. A later genetic analysis associated a missense DCLRE1C variant with V-gene and J-gene trimming of TCR beta chains, and an independent cohort replicated the association. A later analysis reported that several top co-occurrence clusters appeared linked to parvovirus B19, influenza, CMV and Epstein-Barr virus. According to a later genetic analysis, donors in an Asian-associated ancestry cluster had fewer N-insertions in productive TCRs than the approximately 630-donor mean. A later analysis associated about 18,000 TCR beta sequences with specific HLA alleles at a false discovery rate of 0.05. Only TCR beta chains were sequenced in this cohort, and the absence of alpha or paired-chain data limited detectable features.

The library came from the immunoSEQ multiplex PCR assay. A mixture of 60 forward primers for TCR Vbeta segments and 13 reverse primers for TCR Jbeta segments was used in the multiplex PCR. The CDR3 region of rearranged TCR beta genes was amplified from genomic DNA with a multiplex PCR assay. The amplified TCR beta libraries were sequenced on the Illumina HiSeq System as 87-base-pair reads. Processing in the source paper ran as follows. In a later analysis, 77 million or so unique TCR beta chains were counted across the 666 repertoires, and roughly 9.9 million of these chains were shared by at least two donors. Raw reads were error-corrected and collapsed into unique sequences with a nearest-neighbor algorithm that merged closely related sequences to remove PCR and sequencing errors. To assign V, D and J gene segments, CDR3 sequences were aligned to IMGT reference sequences. For a sequence to be retained, at least a six-nucleotide match to both a V gene segment and a J gene segment was required. Rearrangements were classified as productive when the CDR3 lacked stop codons and remained in frame with V and J, and all other rearrangements were classified as non-productive. Following IMGT convention, CDR3 was defined as the stretch from the second conserved V-encoded cysteine up to the conserved J-encoded phenylalanine. The earlier analysis of about 610 of the donors excluded sequences that lacked an unambiguous match to a single V gene segment. In an earlier analysis of around 600 of the donors, V segments were called functional above 56.7% productive rearrangements and were called segregating when the between-donor standard deviation exceeded 5%. A statistical classification framework was developed to diagnose cytomegalovirus status using the catalog of TCR beta chain sequences. V and J gene assignment, in a later analysis, came from comparing TCR nucleotide sequences with IMGT/GENE-DB human TR gene sequences. Using the TCRdist pipeline, a later analysis assigned CDR3 sequences along with most-parsimonious VDJ recombination scenarios. In a later analysis, each TCR beta chain was defined by its CDR3 amino acid sequence together with its V-gene family, and reads without a unique V-gene family were excluded. To address suspected cross-contamination and a sequencing artifact, a later analysis removed a few hundred highly shared, low-generation-probability nucleotide sequences. For each public chain, a later analysis derived a clonal expansion index from normalized ranks of inferred template counts within each repertoire. In a later analysis, generation probabilities were computed with a VDJ recombination model fitted to out-of-frame rearrangements, and the resulting probabilities were checked against IGoR. A later analysis scored TCR-TCR, TCR-HLA and TCR-CMV co-occurrence with hypergeometric tests, applying a repertoire-size bias correction to TCR pairs. To estimate false discovery rates, a later analysis permuted the HLA or CMV assignments 20 times. In a later analysis, co-occurring TCRs were grouped using DBSCAN, with TCRdist sequence similarity added in when clustering inside HLA-allele-positive subsets. Repertoires with fewer than 30,000 or more than 120,000 public chains were left out of co-occurrence clustering, as were a handful of repertoires with anomalous nucleotide sharing. Held by TCRdb, this immuneACCESS table contains in-frame sequences only and omits some clones. Under half of the omission traces to an unresolved V gene where checked; the cause of the rest is unknown. For V, J and clone size, that table is used; D and trimming come from the DNA. In all, the sample holds over 150,000 clones, and roughly 82% of those were seen once. The top ten clonotypes cover about 10% of the sample.

Recombination linked TRBV6-1 to TRBJ2-2, with 8 central nucleotides matching TRBD1. This TCR derives from a man aged 50 or older in good health and CMV-seropositive. The source material was PBMCs. The sequenced DNA is TGTGCCAGCAGCCCGTCAGGGGGCGCGACCGGGGAGCTGTTTTTT. The resulting protein is CASSPSGGATGELFF.